The 27 T cell receptor beta chains listed next were all sequenced from one sample in a study of control samples from healthy donors and cancer patients. TCRdb keeps only in-frame clones here, not all; method: immunoSEQ multiplex PCR. The repertoire holds 180,000 or so clones, with 91% as singletons. The sequenced material came from blood. The source of these receptors is a woman in her 30s in good health.

The rearrangement links TRBV7-3 to TRBJ2-3; 12 nucleotides line up with TRBD2. V shed 4 bases and J 4 bases; nucleotides not matched to a gene: 3. This CDR3 is 15 amino acids long. Per the germline V gene, CDR1 is SGHTA and CDR2 is FQGTGA. CDR3 coding DNA: TGTGCCAGCAGCTACGGACTAGCGGGATCAGATACGCAGTATTTT. The encoded protein is CASSYGLAGSDTQYF. Using reference TRBV7-3 and TRBJ2-3 for the parts outside the CDR3, the full variable domain is GAGVSQTPSNKVTEKGKYVELRCDPISGHTALYWYRQSLGQGPEFLIYFQGTGAADDSGLPNDRFFAVRPEGSVSTLKIQRTERGDSAVYLCASSYGLAGSDTQYFGPGTRLTVL.

This chain connects TRBV18 to TRBJ2-3, with 9 bases fitting TRBD2. This CDR3 has 15 residues. CDR1 and CDR2 (germline): KGHSH, LQKENI. V shed 4 bases and J 0 bases; nucleotides not matched to a gene: 2. The CDR3 here is CASSRTSASTDTQYF. For the CDR3, the DNA is TGTGCCAGCTCACGGACTAGCGCTAGCACAGATACGCAGTATTTT.

V is TRBV6-2 or TRBV6-3 and J is TRBJ2-3; TRBD2 aligns across 9 bases. Looked up from germline, CDR1 is MNHEY and CDR2 is SVGEGT. CDR3 length equals 15 residues. Germline trimming cut 6 bases from V and 0 bases from J; bases unmatched to any gene: 4. The CDR3 DNA is TGTGCCAGCAGCTCGGGACTAGCTAGCACAGATACGCAGTATTTT. Protein: CASSSGLASTDTQYF.

For this clone: This same CDR3 is encoded by further DNA sequences in the sample. The gene calls are TRBV10-3 and TRBJ2-7; D unresolved. V was cut by 0 bases and J by 3 bases, with 6 bases left in between. Germline V gene data show CDR1 as ENHRY and CDR2 as SYGVKD. This CDR3 comprises 13 residues. Here the CDR3 reads CAISESRDYEQYF. The CDR3 bases are TGTGCCATCAGTGAGTCACGTGACTACGAGCAGTACTTC.

The rearrangement links TRBV7-9 to TRBJ2-7, with D possibly being TRBD1 or TRBD2 (6 bases each). CDR1 is SEHNR and CDR2 is FQNEAQ in the germline V gene (reference sequence). This CDR3 is built from 14 residues. Trimming removed 1 base at V and 3 bases at J, with 10 bases between. Here the CDR3 DNA reads TGTGCCAGCAGCTTAGTACAGGGAGGCTACGAGCAGTACTTC. This codes for CASSLVQGGYEQYF.

V and J are TRBV6-2 or TRBV6-3 and TRBJ2-2; TRBD2 matches 12 bases. V was clipped by 4 bases and J by 6 bases; unmatched bases: 3. CDR3 length: 15 residues. Per germline, CDR1 MNHEY and CDR2 SVGEGT. In DNA form, the CDR3 reads TGTGCCAGCAGTTTACTAGCGGGAGGTCCCGGGGAGCTGTTTTTT. This sequence encodes CASSLLAGGPGELFF.

J is TRBJ2-2 and V is TRBV28; 9 bases line up with TRBD1. The CDR3 is 14 amino acids. Germline CDR1 MDHEN, CDR2 SYDVKM. The V and J ends lost 7 bases and 4 bases, in that order; junction bases with no gene match: 4. DNA of the CDR3: TGTGCCAGCACTGACAGGGGGATCACCGGGGAGCTGTTTTTT. The encoded protein is CASTDRGITGELFF.

This clone has just a few counts. This rearrangement joins TRBV7-8 to TRBJ2-5; no clear D gene. Trimming stripped 1 base from V and 5 bases from J, with 17 bases between. CDR1 SGHVS and CDR2 FQNEAQ come from the germline V gene. The CDR3 has 16 residues. The CDR3 coding sequence is TGTGCCAGCAGCTTAGTCCCGCCCAGGAACGGGGAGACCCAGTACTTC. Its protein is CASSLVPPRNGETQYF.

The chain couples TRBV29-1 to TRBJ2-7; 11 bases line up with TRBD1. The CDR3 has 14 amino acids. Trimming took 1 base from V and 3 from J; bases not matched to a gene: 2. Germline V gene lookup returns CDR1 SQVTM and CDR2 ANQGSEA. The CDR3: CSVEAGTGGYEQYF. In nucleotides, the CDR3 is TGCAGCGTTGAAGCCGGGACAGGGGGCTACGAGCAGTACTTC.

The chain has TRBV28 and TRBJ2-4, with 11 positions matching TRBD1. CDR1 is MDHEN, CDR2 SYDVKM, per germline. This CDR3 spans 16 amino acids. J was trimmed by 3 bases and V by 6 bases; bases with no gene match: 7. CDR3 nucleotide sequence: TGTGCCAGCAGACGGACAGGGGGCTTGGGCAAAAACATTCAGTACTTC. Protein: CASRRTGGLGKNIQYF.

The V and J genes are TRBV18 and TRBJ2-7; 9 positions agree with TRBD2. Trimming cost V 2 bases and J 1 base; bases outside gene matches: 3. Germline lookup yields CDR1 KGHSH and CDR2 LQKENI. The CDR3 loop spans 15 amino acids. This CDR3 is CASSPKAGGSYEQYF. The CDR3 DNA reads TGTGCCAGCTCACCAAAAGCGGGAGGATCCTACGAGCAGTACTTC.

The chain links TRBV28 to TRBJ1-2; D not certain. Germline lookup yields CDR1 MDHEN and CDR2 SYDVKM. The V and J ends lost 1 base and 4 bases respectively, with 10 bases between them. There are 14 residues in the CDR3. The CDR3 region is CASSLYVGSYGYTF. The CDR3 DNA reads TGTGCCAGCAGTTTATATGTGGGGTCCTATGGCTACACCTTC.

V usage is TRBV5-1 and J usage is TRBJ1-5, with D unresolved. The CDR3 totals 15 residues. V was pared by 0 bases and J by 3 bases, with 10 bases between. Germline loops: CDR1 SGHRS, CDR2 YFSETQ. The CDR3 sequence: CASSLVPGNNQPQHF. The CDR3 nucleotides are TGCGCCAGCAGCTTGGTTCCGGGTAACAATCAGCCCCAGCATTTT.

The V and J genes are TRBV6-5 and TRBJ1-2; D gene uncertain. The length of the CDR3 is 13 residues. Trimming took off 2 bases at V and 2 bases at J, with 6 bases between the two ends. Germline V lookup: CDR1 MNHEY, CDR2 SVGAGI. CDR3 amino acids: CASSYNGNYGYTF. The CDR3 DNA reads as TGTGCCAGCAGTTACAACGGCAACTATGGCTACACCTTC.

This chain links TRBV20-1 with TRBJ1-2; no reliable D call. V was cut by 3 bases and J by 3 bases, with 5 bases left in between. CDR3 length equals 11 residues. The germline V gene encodes CDR1 DFQATT and CDR2 SNEGSKA (reference sequence). CDR3 amino acids: CSASSDYGYTF. The CDR3 bases are TGCAGTGCTAGTTCGGACTATGGCTACACCTTC.

This sequence joins TRBV28 and TRBJ1-4; D is ambiguous. The CDR3 has 12 amino acids. Trimming took 6 bases from V and 4 from J, leaving 6 bases between them. Germline CDR1 reads MDHEN; CDR2 reads SYDVKM. The CDR3 DNA reads TGTGCCAGCAGACAGCTTAATGAAAAACTGTTTTTT. It yields the protein CASRQLNEKLFF.

V and J are TRBV7-8 and TRBJ1-2; no definite D call. Germline V gives CDR1 SGHVS, CDR2 FQNEAQ. Trimming took 4 bases from V and 1 from J, leaving 7 bases between them. The CDR3 sequence is 13 residues long. CDR3: CASSSTFNYGYTF. CDR3 coding DNA: TGTGCCAGCAGCTCGACATTTAACTATGGCTACACCTTC.

The chain links TRBV2 to TRBJ2-2, with D possibly matching TRBD1 (5 bases). The germline V and J ends were trimmed by 4 bases and 3 bases, with 15 bases remaining between them. CDR1 SNHLY and CDR2 FYNNEI come from the germline V gene. The CDR3 extends over 16 amino acids. The CDR3 DNA sequence: TGTGCCAGCAGTGGCAATATAGGGGAAGACACCGGGGAGCTGTTTTTT. This sequence encodes CASSGNIGEDTGELFF.

The rearrangement links TRBV6-5 to TRBJ1-1; D unclear. This CDR3 has 13 amino acids. The germline V and J ends were trimmed by 4 bases and 4 bases, with 10 bases remaining between them. Germline CDR1 reads MNHEY; CDR2 reads SVGAGI. CDR3 loop: CASSSRTLTEAFF. The CDR3 region has the DNA TGTGCCAGCAGTTCCCGGACCCTCACTGAAGCTTTCTTT.

The chain uses TRBV27 and TRBJ2-7; D may correspond to TRBD1 or TRBD2 (6 bases each). The V end was cut by 5 bases, the J end by 3 bases, with 11 bases between. Germline lookup yields CDR1 MNHEY and CDR2 SMNVEV (reference sequence). The CDR3 has 13 residues. DNA of the CDR3: TGTGCCAGCAGTACAGGGAGGAGCTACGAGCAGTACTTC. Translated: CASSTGRSYEQYF.

The CDR3 protein is CATSRTGGWSNQPQHF. The CDR3 DNA follows: TGTGCCACCAGCAGAACAGGGGGCTGGAGCAATCAGCCCCAGCATTTT. The chain uses TRBV15 and TRBJ1-5; 9 bases map to TRBD1. Germline CDR1 LNHNV, CDR2 YYDKDF (reference sequence). The CDR3 has 16 residues. The junction had 3 bases not matched to a gene; V was cut back by 2 bases and J by 1 base.

This sequence joins TRBV5-4 and TRBJ1-4, with 7 bases aligning to TRBD1. V gave up 1 base and J gave up 5 bases; unmatched junction bases: 2. This CDR3 comprises 14 residues. Germline values: CDR1 SGHNT, CDR2 YYREEE (reference sequence). The CDR3 loop is CASSLPGGNEKLFF. CDR3 sequence (DNA): TGTGCCAGCAGCTTGCCAGGGGGGAATGAAAAACTGTTTTTT.

The rearrangement uses TRBV2 and TRBJ1-1, with D uncertain. Germline CDR1 SNHLY, CDR2 FYNNEI. V was trimmed by 4 bases and J by 6 bases, leaving 6 bases between them. This CDR3 spans 11 amino acids. As DNA, the CDR3 is TGTGCCAGCAGTGTCGGTCCTGAAGCTTTCTTT. Translating it yields CASSVGPEAFF.

The chain couples TRBV19 to TRBJ1-1; D not resolved. The CDR3 covers 14 residues. V shed 6 bases and J shed 3 bases, with 14 bases lying between them. The germline V gene encodes CDR1 LNHDA and CDR2 SQIVND (reference sequence). The CDR3: CASRPGGWYTEAFF. In DNA form, the CDR3 reads TGTGCCAGTAGACCCGGAGGGTGGTACACTGAAGCTTTCTTT. The variable domain in full, with the rest retrieved from reference TRBV19 and TRBJ1-1, is DGGITQSPKYLFRKEGQNVTLSCEQNLNHDAMYWYRQDPGQGLRLIYYSQIVNDFQKGDIAEGYSVSREKKESFPLTVTSAQKNPTAFYLCASRPGGWYTEAFFGQGTRLTVV.

V gene TRBV7-6 combines with J gene TRBJ2-7; 10 bases map to TRBD1. The V gene end was trimmed by 8 bases and the J gene end by 3 bases; junction bases not matched to a gene: 1. Per germline, CDR1 SGHVS and CDR2 FNYEAQ. CDR3 length equals 12 residues. CDR3 residues: CASGQGVYEQYF. DNA for the CDR3: TGTGCCAGCGGACAGGGGGTCTACGAGCAGTACTTC.

The rearrangement uses TRBV6-1 and TRBJ2-3; 9 bases are a match to TRBD1. Looked up from germline, CDR1 is MNHNS and CDR2 is SASEGT. The CDR3 has 16 amino acids. Trimming at V came to 0 bases and at J to 2 bases, leaving 3 bases not matched to a gene. The CDR3 sequence: CASSEAGTGPTDTQYF. CDR3 nucleotide sequence: TGTGCCAGCAGTGAAGCCGGGACAGGGCCCACAGATACGCAGTATTTT.

The gene calls are TRBV4-3 and TRBJ2-2; 10 bases are a match to TRBD2. With V trimmed by 0 bases and J by 7 bases, 5 bases remained unmatched. Germline V CDR1 and CDR2: LGHNA, YSLEER. The CDR3 runs 16 residues. DNA of the CDR3: TGCGCCAGCAGCCAAGATACGAGCGGGAGGGGCGGGGAGCTGTTTTTT. This sequence encodes CASSQDTSGRGGELFF.